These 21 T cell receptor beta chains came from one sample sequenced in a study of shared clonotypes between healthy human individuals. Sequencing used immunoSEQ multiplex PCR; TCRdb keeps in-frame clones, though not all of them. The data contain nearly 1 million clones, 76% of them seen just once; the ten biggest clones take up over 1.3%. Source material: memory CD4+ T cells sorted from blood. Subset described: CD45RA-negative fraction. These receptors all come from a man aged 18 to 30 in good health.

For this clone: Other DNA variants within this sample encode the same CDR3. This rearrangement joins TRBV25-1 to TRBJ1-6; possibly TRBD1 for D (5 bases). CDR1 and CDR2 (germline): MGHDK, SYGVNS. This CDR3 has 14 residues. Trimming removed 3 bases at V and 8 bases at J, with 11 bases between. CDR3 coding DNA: TGTGCCAGCAGTGAGTCCGACAGTTATTCACCCCTCCACTTT. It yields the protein CASSESDSYSPLHF.

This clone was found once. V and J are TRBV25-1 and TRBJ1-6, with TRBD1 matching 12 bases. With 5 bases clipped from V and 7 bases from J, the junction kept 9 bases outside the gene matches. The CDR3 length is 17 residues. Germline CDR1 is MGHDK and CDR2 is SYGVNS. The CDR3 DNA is TGTGCCAGCAGTCCCGGGACAGGGGGCTCTTCGAATTCACCCCTCCACTTT. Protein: CASSPGTGGSSNSPLHF.

DNA for the CDR3: TGTGCCACCAGCAGAGAGGTTGGGGAAAACATTCAGTACTTC. Translation: CATSREVGENIQYF. The rearrangement links TRBV15 to TRBJ2-4; D remains unclear. The germline V and J ends were trimmed by 0 bases and 5 bases, with 8 bases remaining between them. The CDR3 sequence is 14 residues long. Per the germline V gene, CDR1 is LNHNV and CDR2 is YYDKDF (reference sequence).

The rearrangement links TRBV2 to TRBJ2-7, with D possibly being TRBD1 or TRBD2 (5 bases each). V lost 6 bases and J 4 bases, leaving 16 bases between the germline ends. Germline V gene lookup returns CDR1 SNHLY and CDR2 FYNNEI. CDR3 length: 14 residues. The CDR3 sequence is CASRNRDRTYEQYF. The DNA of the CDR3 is TGTGCCAGCAGGAATCGGGACCGCACTTACGAGCAGTACTTC.

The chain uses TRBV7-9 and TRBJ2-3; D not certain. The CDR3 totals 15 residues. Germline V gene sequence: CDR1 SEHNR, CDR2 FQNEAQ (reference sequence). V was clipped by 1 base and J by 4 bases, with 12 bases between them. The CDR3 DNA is TGTGCCAGCAGCTTAGATGGAATGTGGGCAGATACGCAGTATTTT. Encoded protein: CASSLDGMWADTQYF.

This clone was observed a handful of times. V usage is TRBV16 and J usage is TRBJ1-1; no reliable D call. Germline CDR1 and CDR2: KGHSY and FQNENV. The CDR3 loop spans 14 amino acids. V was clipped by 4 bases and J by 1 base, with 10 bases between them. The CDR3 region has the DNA TGTGCCAGCAGCCCGACTTGGGGGAACACTGAAGCTTTCTTT. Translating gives CASSPTWGNTEAFF.

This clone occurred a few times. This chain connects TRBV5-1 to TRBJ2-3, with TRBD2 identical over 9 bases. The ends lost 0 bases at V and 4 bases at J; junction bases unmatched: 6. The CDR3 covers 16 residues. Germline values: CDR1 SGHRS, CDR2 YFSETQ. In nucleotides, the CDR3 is TGCGCCAGCAGCTTGGGGACTAGCGAGGTTGCAGATACGCAGTATTTT. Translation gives CASSLGTSEVADTQYF.

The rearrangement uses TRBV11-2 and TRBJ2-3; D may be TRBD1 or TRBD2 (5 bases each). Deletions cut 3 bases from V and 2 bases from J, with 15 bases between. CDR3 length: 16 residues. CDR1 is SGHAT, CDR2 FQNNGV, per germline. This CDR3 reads CASSLALTGHTDTQYF. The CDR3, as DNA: TGTGCCAGCAGCTTGGCGCTAACGGGGCACACAGATACGCAGTATTTT.

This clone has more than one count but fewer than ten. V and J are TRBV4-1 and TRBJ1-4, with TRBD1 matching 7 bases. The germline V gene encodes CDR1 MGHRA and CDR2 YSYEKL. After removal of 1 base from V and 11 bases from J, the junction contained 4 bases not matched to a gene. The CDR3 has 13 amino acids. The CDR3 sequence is CASSQADRAKLFF. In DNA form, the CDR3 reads TGCGCCAGCAGCCAAGCCGACAGGGCCAAACTGTTTTTT.

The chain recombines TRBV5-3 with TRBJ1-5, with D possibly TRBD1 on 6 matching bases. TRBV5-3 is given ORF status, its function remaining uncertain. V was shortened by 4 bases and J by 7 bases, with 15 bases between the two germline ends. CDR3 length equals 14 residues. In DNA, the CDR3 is TGTGCCAGAAGCGCCAACGACAGGATCCAGCCCCAGCATTTT. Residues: CARSANDRIQPQHF.

The CDR3 DNA is TGTGCCAGCAGCTCGGGACCCGGGACCGGGGAGCTGTTTTTT. Protein product: CASSSGPGTGELFF. This rearrangement joins TRBV7-6 to TRBJ2-2, with D perhaps given as TRBD1 or TRBD2 (5 bases each). The germline V gene has CDR1 SGHVS and CDR2 FNYEAQ. Trimming pared 4 bases from V and 5 bases from J, leaving 11 bases between. This CDR3 spans 14 amino acids.

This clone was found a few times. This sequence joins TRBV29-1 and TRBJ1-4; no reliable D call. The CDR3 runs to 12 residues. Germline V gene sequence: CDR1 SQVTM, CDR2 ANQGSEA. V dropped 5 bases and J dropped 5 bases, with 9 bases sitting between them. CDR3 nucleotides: TGCAGCGTTTCTCACGGAAATGAAAAACTGTTTTTT. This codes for CSVSHGNEKLFF.

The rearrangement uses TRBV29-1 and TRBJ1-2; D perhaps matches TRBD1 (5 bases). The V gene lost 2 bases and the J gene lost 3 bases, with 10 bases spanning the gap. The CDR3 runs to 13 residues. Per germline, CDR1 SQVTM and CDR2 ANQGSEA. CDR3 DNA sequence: TGCAGCGTTGAAAGTTGGGACTACTATGGCTACACCTTC. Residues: CSVESWDYYGYTF.

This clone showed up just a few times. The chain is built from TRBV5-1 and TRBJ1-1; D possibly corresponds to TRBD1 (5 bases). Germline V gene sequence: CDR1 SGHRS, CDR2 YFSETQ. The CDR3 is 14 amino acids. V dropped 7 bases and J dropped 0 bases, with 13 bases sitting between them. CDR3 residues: CASREGRVNTEAFF. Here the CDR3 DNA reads TGCGCCAGCCGGGAGGGCAGGGTGAACACTGAAGCTTTCTTT.

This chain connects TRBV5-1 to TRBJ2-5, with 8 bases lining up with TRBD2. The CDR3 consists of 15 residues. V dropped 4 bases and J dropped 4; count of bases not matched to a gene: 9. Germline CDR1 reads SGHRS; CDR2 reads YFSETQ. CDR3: CASSRSGGQGETQYF. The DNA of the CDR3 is TGCGCCAGCAGCCGGAGCGGGGGCCAGGGAGAGACCCAGTACTTC. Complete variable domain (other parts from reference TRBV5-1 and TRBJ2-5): KAGVTQTPRYLIKTRGQQVTLSCSPISGHRSVSWYQQTPGQGLQFLFEYFSETQRNKGNFPGRFSGRQFSNSRSEMNVSTLELGDSALYLCASSRSGGQGETQYFGPGTRLLVL.

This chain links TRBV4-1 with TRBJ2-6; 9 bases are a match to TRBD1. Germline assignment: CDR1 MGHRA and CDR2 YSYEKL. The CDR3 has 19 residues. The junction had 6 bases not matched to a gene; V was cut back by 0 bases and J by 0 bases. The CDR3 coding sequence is TGCGCCAGCAGCCAAGAGGACAGGGGACTTTACTCTGGGGCCAACGTCCTGACTTTC. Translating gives CASSQEDRGLYSGANVLTF.

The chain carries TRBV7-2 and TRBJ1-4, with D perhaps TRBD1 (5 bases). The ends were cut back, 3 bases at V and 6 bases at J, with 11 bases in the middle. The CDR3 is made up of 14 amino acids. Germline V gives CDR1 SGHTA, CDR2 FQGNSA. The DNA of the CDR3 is TGTGCCAGCAGCTTGGAAACGGGGGATGAAAAACTGTTTTTT. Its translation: CASSLETGDEKLFF.

This CDR3 reads CASIGTGASNGYTF. CDR3 nucleotide sequence: TGTGCCAGTATCGGGACAGGGGCCTCCAATGGCTACACCTTC. The gene calls are TRBV10-3 and TRBJ1-2; 10 nucleotides agree with TRBD1. Per the germline V gene, CDR1 is ENHRY and CDR2 is SYGVKD. This CDR3 region has 14 residues. V trimming: 10 bases; J trimming: 6 bases; junction bases outside the gene matches: 11.

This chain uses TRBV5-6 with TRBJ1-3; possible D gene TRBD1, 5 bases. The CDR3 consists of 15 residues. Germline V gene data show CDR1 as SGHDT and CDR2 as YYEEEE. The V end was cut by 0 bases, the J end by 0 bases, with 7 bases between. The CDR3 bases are TGTGCCAGCAGCTTGGAGGGGAGCTCTGGAAACACCATATATTTT. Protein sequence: CASSLEGSSGNTIYF.

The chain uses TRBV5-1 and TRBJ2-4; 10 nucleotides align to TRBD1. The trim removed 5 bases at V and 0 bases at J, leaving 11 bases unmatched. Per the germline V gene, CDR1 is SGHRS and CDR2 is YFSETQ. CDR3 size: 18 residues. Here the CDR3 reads CASRAPTGGFPAKNIQYF. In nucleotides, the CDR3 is TGCGCCAGCAGAGCTCCGACAGGGGGCTTTCCAGCCAAAAACATTCAGTACTTC. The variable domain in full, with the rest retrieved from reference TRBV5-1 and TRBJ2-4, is KAGVTQTPRYLIKTRGQQVTLSCSPISGHRSVSWYQQTPGQGLQFLFEYFSETQRNKGNFPGRFSGRQFSNSRSEMNVSTLELGDSALYLCASRAPTGGFPAKNIQYFGAGTRLSVL.

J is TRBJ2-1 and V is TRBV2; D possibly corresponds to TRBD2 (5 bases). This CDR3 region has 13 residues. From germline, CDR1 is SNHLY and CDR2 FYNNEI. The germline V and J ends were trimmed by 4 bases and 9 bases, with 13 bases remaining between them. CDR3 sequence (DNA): TGTGCCAGCAGTGGCGGGCTAGCCCTTGAGCAGTTCTTC. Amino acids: CASSGGLALEQFF.